This T cell receptor (beta chain) came from a study of blood T cell repertoires in COVID-19. Overall study context: Italy, Spain and the United States were the sources of the convalescent and acute COVID-19 samples. In each case, the material was cDNA or gDNA derived from T cells, B-cell-depleted T cells, or PBMCs.

Germline CDR1 SGHRS, CDR2 YFSETQ. The CDR3 runs to 12 residues. Trimming cost V 0 bases and J 7 bases, with 5 bases left between them. Methods used by the authors: Reference gene primer amplification in the assay estimated nucleated cell counts. This table comes from immunoSEQ multiplex PCR, and its TCRdb copy is limited to in-frame clones, with some not included. From that table come the V and J calls and clone size; the DNA was used to work out D and trimming. The sample yields some 400,000 clones, approximately 86% seen once. The source is a human donor in a cohort sampled during active COVID-19. V usage is TRBV5-1 and J usage is TRBJ2-1; no reliable D call. The source material was peripheral blood. CDR3 bases: TGCGCCAGCAGCTTGGGAGAGAATGAGCAGTTCTTC. Translated, it gives CASSLGENEQFF.